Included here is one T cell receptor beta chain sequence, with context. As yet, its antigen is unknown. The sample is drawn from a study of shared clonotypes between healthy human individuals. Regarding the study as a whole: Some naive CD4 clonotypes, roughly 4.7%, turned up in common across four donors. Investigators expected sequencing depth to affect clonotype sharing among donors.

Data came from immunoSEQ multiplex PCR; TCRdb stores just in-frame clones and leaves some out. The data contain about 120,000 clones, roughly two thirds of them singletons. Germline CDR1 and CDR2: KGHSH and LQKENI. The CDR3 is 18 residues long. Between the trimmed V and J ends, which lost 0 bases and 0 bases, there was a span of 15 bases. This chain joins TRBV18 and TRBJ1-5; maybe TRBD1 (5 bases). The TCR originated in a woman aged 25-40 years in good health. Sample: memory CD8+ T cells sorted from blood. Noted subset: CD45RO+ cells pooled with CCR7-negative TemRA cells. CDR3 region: CASSPPEAGYYSNQPQHF. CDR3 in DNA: TGTGCCAGCTCACCACCCGAGGCAGGGTATTATAGCAATCAGCCCCAGCATTTT.